The 18 T cell receptor beta chains reported below all come from one sample, sequenced in a study of CD8+ T cells in alopecia areata. Extraction of RNA preceded its reverse transcription into cDNA, which served as the sequencing template. Only in-frame clones appear in the TCRdb table, and some are missing; sequencing was by immunoSEQ multiplex PCR. The data show roughly 100,000 clones, just over 85% seen once. The treatment here: oral pan-JAK inhibitor, 5-10 mg twice daily. Specimen: CD8+ T cells sorted from blood, collected at approximately week 31, from a patient treated with tofacitinib. The source is a human donor with alopecia areata.

This chain connects TRBV7-3 to TRBJ2-7; D gene ambiguous. The V end lost 4 bases, the J end lost 0 bases, and 7 bases lay between the germline ends. Germline CDR1 is SGHTA and CDR2 is FQGTGA. The CDR3 is 13 residues long. CDR3 bases: TGTGCCAGCAGCTCGGTACACTCCTACGAGCAGTACTTC. Protein: CASSSVHSYEQYF.

The V gene is TRBV19, the J gene TRBJ2-2, with 11 bases fitting TRBD1. The CDR3 has 16 amino acids. Unmatched junction bases numbered 6, after V lost 3 bases and J lost 6 bases. Germline CDR1 LNHDA, CDR2 SQIVND (reference sequence). The CDR3 loop reads CASSIERGQGAGELFF. For the CDR3, the DNA is TGTGCCAGTAGTATCGAGCGGGGACAGGGGGCCGGGGAGCTGTTTTTT.

The chain couples TRBV7-9 to TRBJ1-2; D is perhaps TRBD1 (5 bases). CDR1 is SEHNR, CDR2 FQNEAQ, per germline (reference sequence). Trimming shortened V by 7 bases and J by 7 bases, and 13 bases separated the two germline ends. The CDR3 consists of 12 residues. Here the CDR3 DNA reads TGTGCCAGCACCCGTGGGGCCGGTGGCTACACCTTC. Protein product: CASTRGAGGYTF.

The chain uses TRBV9 and TRBJ2-2, with a possible D match to TRBD2 (5 bases). The V end lost 3 bases, the J end lost 5 bases, and 5 bases lay between the germline ends. Germline CDR1 is SGDLS and CDR2 is YYNGEE. This CDR3 comprises 12 residues. This CDR3 reads CASSGGTGELFF. DNA of the CDR3: TGTGCCAGCAGCGGAGGGACCGGGGAGCTGTTTTTT.

The chain recombines TRBV13 with TRBJ2-5; D is possibly TRBD2 (5 bases). The germline V gene encodes CDR1 PRHDT and CDR2 FYEKMQ (reference sequence). Trimming pared 3 bases from V and 5 bases from J, leaving 13 bases between. CDR3 length: 14 amino acids. The CDR3, as DNA: TGTGCCAGCAGCTTGAGAGGGATTGAGGAGACCCAGTACTTC. This codes for CASSLRGIEETQYF. Supplemented by reference TRBV13 and TRBJ2-5, the full variable domain reads AAGVIQSPRHLIKEKRETATLKCYPIPRHDTVYWYQQGPGQDPQFLISFYEKMQSDKGSIPDRFSAQQFSDYHSELNMSSLELGDSALYFCASSLRGIEETQYFGPGTRLLVL.

The CDR3 coding sequence is TGTGCCTGGACTACTAGGGGTTACGAGCAGTACTTC. This translates into CAWTTRGYEQYF. This rearrangement joins TRBV30 to TRBJ2-7; D tentatively fits TRBD1 or TRBD2 (5 bases each). The CDR3 length is 12 residues. Between the trimmed V and J ends, which lost 4 bases and 4 bases, there was a span of 11 bases. The germline CDR1 and CDR2 sequences are GTSNPN and SVGIG (reference sequence).

As to this clone: Additional DNA sequences in this sample encode the identical CDR3. CDR3 residues: CASSQGQGETQYF. CDR3 nucleotides: TGCGCCAGCAGCCAGGGACAGGGTGAGACCCAGTACTTC. The gene calls are TRBV4-1 and TRBJ2-5; the match to TRBD1 covers 9 bases. Germline V gives CDR1 MGHRA, CDR2 YSYEKL. V shed 3 bases and J 5 bases; nucleotides not matched to a gene: 1. The CDR3 has 13 residues.

This clone was seen only a few times. The chain employs TRBV29-1 and TRBJ2-6, with D possibly matching TRBD2 (5 bases). Trimming left V 1 base short and J 0 bases short, with 10 bases between. The CDR3 is 16 amino acids. CDR1 is SQVTM, CDR2 ANQGSEA, per germline. The CDR3 coding sequence is TGCAGCGTTGAAGGTCCGGGGAGCTCTGGGGCCAACGTCCTGACTTTC. Protein: CSVEGPGSSGANVLTF. Drawing the rest from reference TRBV29-1 and TRBJ2-6, the complete variable domain is SAVISQKPSRDICQRGTSLTIQCQVDSQVTMMFWYRQQPGQSLTLIATANQGSEATYESGFVIDKFPISRPNLTFSTLTVSNMSPEDSSIYLCSVEGPGSSGANVLTFGAGSRLTVL.

The rearrangement uses TRBV2 and TRBJ2-7, with D tentatively TRBD2 (5 bases). The CDR3 has 14 residues. The germline gives CDR1 SNHLY, CDR2 FYNNEI. V gave up 6 bases and J gave up 0 bases, with 12 bases separating them. CDR3 nucleotide sequence: TGTGCCAGCAGCATTAGCGTACTCTCCTACGAGCAGTACTTC. This gives the protein CASSISVLSYEQYF.

The chain couples TRBV7-3 to TRBJ2-1; D is unclear. Germline assignment: CDR1 SGHTA and CDR2 FQGTGA. The CDR3 has 15 amino acids. V was trimmed by 0 bases and J by 1 base, leaving 7 bases between them. The CDR3 sequence is CASSLTSSSYNEQFF. The CDR3 bases are TGTGCCAGCAGCTTAACTAGTTCTTCCTACAATGAGCAGTTCTTC.

The chain couples TRBV4-1 to TRBJ2-1, with 12 bases identical to TRBD1. Trimming removed 3 bases from V and 7 bases from J; junction bases left unmatched: 10. Germline values: CDR1 MGHRA, CDR2 YSYEKL. CDR3 length: 17 residues. The CDR3 DNA reads TGCGCCAGCAGCCAGTCAGGGGGGACAGGGGGCTGGAATGAGCAGTTCTTC. Its translation: CASSQSGGTGGWNEQFF.

The chain employs TRBV29-1 and TRBJ2-2; the match to TRBD2 covers 10 bases. J gave up 2 bases and V 4 bases, and 4 bases lay outside the gene matches. This CDR3 contains 15 residues. CDR1 is SQVTM and CDR2 is ANQGSEA in the germline V gene. The CDR3 loop reads CSVVSSGGNTGELFF. Here the CDR3 DNA reads TGCAGCGTTGTCTCTAGCGGGGGTAACACCGGGGAGCTGTTTTTT.

This chain connects TRBV4-1 to TRBJ2-2; 8 bases are a match to TRBD1. This CDR3 has 14 residues. CDR1 is MGHRA and CDR2 is YSYEKL in the germline V gene. After removal of 7 bases from V and 2 bases from J, the junction contained 3 bases not matched to a gene. The CDR3 bases are TGCGCCAGCAATGACAGGGGAAACACCGGGGAGCTGTTTTTT. It codes for CASNDRGNTGELFF.

This chain uses TRBV27 with TRBJ2-3, with TRBD1 matching over 7 bases. The germline V gene encodes CDR1 MNHEY and CDR2 SMNVEV (reference sequence). The CDR3 totals 13 residues. Unmatched junction bases numbered 7, after V lost 5 bases and J lost 8 bases. The CDR3 DNA sequence: TGTGCCAGCAGTCCCGACAGGGCCGGTACGCAGTATTTT. Translation gives CASSPDRAGTQYF.

The rearrangement joins TRBV27 to TRBJ2-1, with 13 bases aligning to TRBD2. The junction had 5 bases not matched to a gene; V was cut back by 6 bases and J by 3 bases. Germline V gene data show CDR1 as MNHEY and CDR2 as SMNVEV (reference sequence). CDR3 length equals 16 residues. This chain's CDR3 is CASSPTSGRDYNEQFF. CDR3 bases: TGTGCCAGCAGCCCAACTAGCGGGAGGGACTACAATGAGCAGTTCTTC.

The rearrangement joins TRBV7-6 to TRBJ2-3; TRBD2 might be the D (6 bases). Trimming shortened V by 0 bases and J by 0 bases, and 13 bases separated the two germline ends. Germline V gene lookup returns CDR1 SGHVS and CDR2 FNYEAQ. The CDR3 covers 17 residues. Here the CDR3 reads CASSLAGGARSTDTQYF. The DNA for the CDR3 is TGTGCCAGCAGCTTAGCCGGCGGGGCCCGTAGCACAGATACGCAGTATTTT.

The V and J genes are TRBV7-6 and TRBJ2-2; D is possibly TRBD1 or TRBD2 (6 bases each). V gave up 2 bases and J gave up 5 bases, with 21 bases separating them. CDR3 length: 18 residues. Germline CDR1 reads SGHVS; CDR2 reads FNYEAQ. In nucleotides, the CDR3 is TGTGCCAGCAGCTTATTCCCGAAGGGGGGACCGGCGACCGGGGAGCTGTTTTTT. This gives the protein CASSLFPKGGPATGELFF. Filled out from reference TRBV7-6 and TRBJ2-2, the complete variable domain reads GAGVSQSPRYKVTKRGQDVALRCDPISGHVSLYWYRQALGQGPEFLTYFNYEAQQDKSGLPNDRFSAERPEGSISTLTIQRTEQRDSAMYRCASSLFPKGGPATGELFFGEGSRLTVL.

The V and J genes are TRBV20-1 and TRBJ2-7; D perhaps matches TRBD2 (5 bases). V was shortened by 3 bases and J by 3 bases, with 6 bases between the two germline ends. The V gene's germline CDR1 is DFQATT and CDR2 SNEGSKA (reference sequence). The CDR3 totals 11 residues. The CDR3 nucleotides read TGCAGTGCTAGTGGAGGCTACGAGCAGTACTTC. Its translation is CSASGGYEQYF.